One and the same sample provided the 10 T cell receptor beta chains below, sequenced in a study of blood T cells in healthy people across ages. Alongside a J-beta primer mix, a sample-barcoded 5' primer served in a second PCR lasting about 6 to 11 cycles. TCRdb called the 5' RACE reads again in MiXCR, with one record for every CDR3 protein. The table lists fewer than 600,000 distinct CDR3 sequences, about a quarter of them singletons, with approximately 3.6% in the top ten. These same data were also listed under a study on T cells of mothers and their children.

The material sequenced was blood. The source is a boy between 2 and 15 years old in good health.

This clonotype is a singleton in its sample. This sequence joins TRBV2 and TRBJ2-3; D is uncertain. V was shortened by 1 base and J by 4 bases, with 6 bases between the two germline ends. The CDR3 covers 13 residues. Germline CDR1 SNHLY, CDR2 FYNNEI. The CDR3 coding sequence is TGTGCCAGCAGTGAAGAAGGGCCAGATACGCAGTATTTT. Amino acid sequence: CASSEEGPDTQYF. Using reference TRBV2 and TRBJ2-3 for the parts outside the CDR3, the full variable domain is EPEVTQTPSHQVTQMGQEVILRCVPISNHLYFYWYRQILGQKVEFLVSFYNNEISEKSEIFDDQFSVERPDGSNFTLKIRSTKLEDSAMYFCASSEEGPDTQYFGPGTRLTVL.

This clonotype was detected only a few times. V usage is TRBV9 and J usage is TRBJ1-1; D is perhaps TRBD1 (6 bases). Looked up from germline, CDR1 is SGDLS and CDR2 is YYNGEE. This CDR3 contains 12 residues. Trimming shortened V by 5 bases and J by 8 bases, and 13 bases separated the two germline ends. CDR3 sequence: CASSLPGQEAFF. The CDR3 region has the DNA TGTGCCAGCAGTTTACCGGGACAAGAAGCTTTCTTT.

This clonotype occurred a few times. The rearrangement uses TRBV20-1 and TRBJ2-5; no firm D call. This CDR3 has 13 residues. Germline CDR1 DFQATT, CDR2 SNEGSKA (reference sequence). V lost 1 base and J 5 bases, leaving 11 bases between the germline ends. The CDR3 protein is CSARAPDWETQYF. DNA for the CDR3: TGCAGTGCTAGAGCCCCCGACTGGGAGACCCAGTACTTC.

The chain combines TRBV5-1 with TRBJ2-5; D is perhaps TRBD1 (6 bases). Trimming shortened V by 5 bases and J by 3 bases, and 11 bases separated the two germline ends. This CDR3 is 13 amino acids long. From germline, CDR1 is SGHRS and CDR2 YFSETQ. This CDR3 reads CASRKNREETQYF. In nucleotides, the CDR3 is TGCGCCAGCAGAAAGAACAGGGAAGAGACCCAGTACTTC.

Details on this clonotype: A junction end diverges from the germline sequence, so it may reflect a read error. The V gene is TRBV29-1, the J gene TRBJ2-2; weak D call: TRBD2 (6 bases). This CDR3 is 12 amino acids long. CDR1 is SQVTM and CDR2 is ANQGSEA in the germline V gene. This CDR3 is CSWRGDTGELFF. The CDR3 nucleotides are TGCAGCTGGCGGGGAGACACCGGGGAGCTGTTCTTT.

V gene TRBV5-1 combines with J gene TRBJ1-1; tentatively, D is TRBD1 (5 bases). The CDR3 totals 16 residues. Germline-derived CDR1 and CDR2 are SGHRS and YFSETQ. The germline V and J ends were trimmed by 4 bases and 2 bases, with 18 bases remaining between them. For the CDR3, the DNA is TGCGCCAGCAGCCTGGCAGTTGGGACCGTAAACACTGAAGCTTTCTTT. It encodes CASSLAVGTVNTEAFF.

Notes on this clonotype: A much larger clone lies one base from this, so it may be a read error. Because the CDR3 is missing its conserved closing phenylalanine or tryptophan, this is likely a read error. CDR3 residues: CSAAGGGGNQPQHL. CDR3 nucleotide sequence: TGCAGTGCGGCAGGGGGAGGTGGCAATCAGCCCCAGCATCTT. The V gene is TRBV20-1, the J gene TRBJ1-5; 7 bases are a match to TRBD1. V lost 6 bases to trimming and J lost 2 bases; unmatched junction nucleotides: 7. Germline CDR1 reads DFQATT; CDR2 reads SNEGSKA (reference sequence). The CDR3 has 14 amino acids.

This clonotype turned up a few times. The chain employs TRBV12-3 or TRBV12-4 and TRBJ2-2; 9 positions agree with TRBD1. J gave up 1 base and V 4 bases, and 10 bases lay outside the gene matches. The CDR3 has 18 amino acids. The CDR3: CASSSALPGQGNTGELFF. CDR3 DNA sequence: TGTGCCAGCAGTTCCGCCCTCCCGGGACAGGGGAACACCGGGGAGCTGTTTTTT.

The rearrangement joins TRBV18 to TRBJ2-2; 7 nucleotides align to TRBD2. Germline loops: CDR1 KGHSH, CDR2 LQKENI. The CDR3 runs 20 residues. With 3 bases clipped from V and 0 bases from J, the junction kept 16 bases outside the gene matches. In DNA form, the CDR3 reads TGTGCCAGCTCACCCAAGAGCGGGACCTACTTCACCGCGAACACCGGGGAGCTGTTTTTT. It codes for CASSPKSGTYFTANTGELFF. Full variable domain (remainder filled in from reference TRBV18 and TRBJ2-2): NAGVMQNPRHLVRRRGQEARLRCSPMKGHSHVYWYRQLPEEGLKFMVYLQKENIIDESGMPKERFSAEFPKEGPSILRIQQVVRGDSAAYFCASSPKSGTYFTANTGELFFGEGSRLTVL.

This clonotype was counted a few times. The chain joins TRBV10-3 to TRBJ2-5; TRBD2 aligns across 16 bases. The germline CDR1 and CDR2 sequences are ENHRY and SYGVKD. This CDR3 has 16 amino acids. The ends lost 5 bases at V and 2 bases at J; junction bases unmatched: 2. This CDR3 reads CAISSGLAGGQETQYF. The CDR3 nucleotides read TGTGCCATCAGTTCGGGACTAGCGGGGGGGCAAGAGACCCAGTACTTC.